This TCR beta chain is drawn from a study of cytomegalovirus exposure and HLA in healthy donors. About this clone itself: Antigen specificity is unknown.

Trimming took 8 bases from V and 0 from J, leaving 10 bases between them. CDR3 size: 13 residues. Germline V gene lookup returns CDR1 WNHNN and CDR2 SYGVQD (reference sequence). In the PCR, 60 Vbeta and 13 Jbeta primers were used. TCRdb's copy holds only in-frame clones and misses some; the assay was immunoSEQ multiplex PCR. The sample has approximately 150,000 clones; 80% to 90% are singletons. General study results and limits: TRBV6-2, TRBV6-3 and other indistinguishable V segments were excluded.

The material sequenced was PBMCs. The chain is built from TRBV10-1 and TRBJ1-1; no clear D gene. The sequence came from a girl between 5 and 17 years old in good health and CMV-seropositive. The CDR3 loop is CASRLRVNTEAFF. In DNA form, the CDR3 reads TGCGCCAGCCGGTTAAGAGTGAACACTGAAGCTTTCTTT.